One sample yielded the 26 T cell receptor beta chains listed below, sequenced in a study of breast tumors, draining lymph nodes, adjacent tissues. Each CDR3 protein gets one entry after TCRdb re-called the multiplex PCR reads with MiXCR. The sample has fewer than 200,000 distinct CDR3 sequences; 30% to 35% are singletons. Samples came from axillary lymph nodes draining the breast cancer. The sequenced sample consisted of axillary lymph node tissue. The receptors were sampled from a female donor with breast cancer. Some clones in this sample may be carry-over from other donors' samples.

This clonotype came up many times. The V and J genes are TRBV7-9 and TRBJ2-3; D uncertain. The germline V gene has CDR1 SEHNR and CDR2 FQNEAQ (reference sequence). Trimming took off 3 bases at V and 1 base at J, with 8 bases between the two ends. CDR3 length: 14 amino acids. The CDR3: CASSFLDRTDTQYF. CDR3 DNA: TGTGCCAGCAGCTTTCTAGACCGCACAGATACGCAGTATTTT.

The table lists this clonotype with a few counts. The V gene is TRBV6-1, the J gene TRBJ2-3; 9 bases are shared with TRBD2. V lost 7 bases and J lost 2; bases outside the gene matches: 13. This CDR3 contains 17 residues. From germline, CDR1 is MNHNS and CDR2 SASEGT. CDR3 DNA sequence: TGTGCCAGCAACCCCAGTTCGCGGGGGGGCTTCACAGATACGCAGTATTTT. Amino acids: CASNPSSRGGFTDTQYF.

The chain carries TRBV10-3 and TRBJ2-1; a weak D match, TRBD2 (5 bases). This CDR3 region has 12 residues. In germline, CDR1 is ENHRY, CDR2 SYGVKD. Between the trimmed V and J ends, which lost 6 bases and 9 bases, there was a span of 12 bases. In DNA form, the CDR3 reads TGTGCCATCAGGGATAGCGTTGGTGAGCAGTTCTTC. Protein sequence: CAIRDSVGEQFF.

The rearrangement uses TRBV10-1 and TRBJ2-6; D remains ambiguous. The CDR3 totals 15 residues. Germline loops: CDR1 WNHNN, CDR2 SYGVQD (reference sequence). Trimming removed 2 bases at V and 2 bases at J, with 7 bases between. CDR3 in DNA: TGCGCCAGCAGTGAGAGGTCTCCTGGGGCCAACGTCCTGACTTTC. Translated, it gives CASSERSPGANVLTF.

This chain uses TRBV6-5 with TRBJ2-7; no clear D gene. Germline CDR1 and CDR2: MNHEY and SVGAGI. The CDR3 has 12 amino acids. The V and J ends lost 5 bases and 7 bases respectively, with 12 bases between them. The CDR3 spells CASSPTRWEQYF. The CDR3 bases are TGTGCCAGCAGTCCGACGAGGTGGGAGCAGTACTTC.

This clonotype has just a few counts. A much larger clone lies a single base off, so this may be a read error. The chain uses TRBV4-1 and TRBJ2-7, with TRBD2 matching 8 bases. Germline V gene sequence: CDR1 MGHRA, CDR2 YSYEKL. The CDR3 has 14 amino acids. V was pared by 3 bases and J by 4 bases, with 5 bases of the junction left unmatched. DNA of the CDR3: TGCGCCAGCAGCCACAGCGGGAGCGGGTACGAGCAGTACTTC. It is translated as CASSHSGSGYEQYF.

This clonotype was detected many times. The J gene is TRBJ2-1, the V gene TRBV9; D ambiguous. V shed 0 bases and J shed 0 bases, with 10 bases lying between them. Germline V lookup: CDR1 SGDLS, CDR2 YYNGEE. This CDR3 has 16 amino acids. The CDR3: CASSVDGSSSYNEQFF. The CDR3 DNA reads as TGTGCCAGCAGCGTAGATGGCTCGAGCTCCTACAATGAGCAGTTCTTC. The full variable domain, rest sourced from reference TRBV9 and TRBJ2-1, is DSGVTQTPKHLITATGQRVTLRCSPRSGDLSVYWYQQSLDQGLQFLIQYYNGEERAKGNILERFSAQQFPDLHSELNLSSLELGDSALYFCASSVDGSSSYNEQFFGPGTRLTVL.

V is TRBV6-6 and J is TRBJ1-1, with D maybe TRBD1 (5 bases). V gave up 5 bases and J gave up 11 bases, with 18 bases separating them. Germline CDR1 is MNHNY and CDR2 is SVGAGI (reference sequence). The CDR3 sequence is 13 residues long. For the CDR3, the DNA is TGTGCCAGCAGTGACGGAGGAAAGGGGTTGGCTTTCTTT. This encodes CASSDGGKGLAFF.

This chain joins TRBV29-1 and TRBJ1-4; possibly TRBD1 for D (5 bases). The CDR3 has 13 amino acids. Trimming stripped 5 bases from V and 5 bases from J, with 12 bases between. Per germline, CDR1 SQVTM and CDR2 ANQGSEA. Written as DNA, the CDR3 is TGCAGCGTTCTATGGACAAAGAATGAAAAACTGTTTTTT. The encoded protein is CSVLWTKNEKLFF.

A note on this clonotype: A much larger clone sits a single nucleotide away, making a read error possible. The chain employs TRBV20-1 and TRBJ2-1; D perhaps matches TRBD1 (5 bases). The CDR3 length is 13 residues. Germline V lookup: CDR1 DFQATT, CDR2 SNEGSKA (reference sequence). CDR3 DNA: TGCAGTGCTAGCCCCGACAGATACAATGCGCAGTTCTTC. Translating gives CSASPDRYNAQFF.

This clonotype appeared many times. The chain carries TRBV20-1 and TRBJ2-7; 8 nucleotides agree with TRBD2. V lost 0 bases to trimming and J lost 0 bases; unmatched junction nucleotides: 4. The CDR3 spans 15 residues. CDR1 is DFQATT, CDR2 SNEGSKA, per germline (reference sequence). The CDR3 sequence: CSAREIAGSSYEQYF. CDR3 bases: TGCAGTGCTAGAGAGATAGCGGGGAGCTCCTACGAGCAGTACTTC.

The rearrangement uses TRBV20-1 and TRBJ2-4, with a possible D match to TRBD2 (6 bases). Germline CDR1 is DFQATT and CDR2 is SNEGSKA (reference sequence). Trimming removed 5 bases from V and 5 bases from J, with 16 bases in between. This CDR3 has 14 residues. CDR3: CSAGRWGVQNIQYF. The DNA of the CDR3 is TGCAGTGCTGGGCGGTGGGGGGTACAAAACATTCAGTACTTC.

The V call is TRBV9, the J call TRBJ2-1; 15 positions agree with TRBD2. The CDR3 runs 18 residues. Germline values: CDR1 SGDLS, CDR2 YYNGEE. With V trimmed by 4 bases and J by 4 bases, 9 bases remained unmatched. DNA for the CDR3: TGTGCCAGCAGCCCGGGACTAGCGGGAGGCCTACCATACAATGAGCAGTTCTTC. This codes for CASSPGLAGGLPYNEQFF.

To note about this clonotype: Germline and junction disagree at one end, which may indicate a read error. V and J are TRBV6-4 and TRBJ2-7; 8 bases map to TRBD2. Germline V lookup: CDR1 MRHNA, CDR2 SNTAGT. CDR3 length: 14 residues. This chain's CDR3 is CAGTQLAATYEQHF. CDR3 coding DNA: TGTGCCGGCACCCAACTAGCGGCCACCTACGAGCAGCACTTC.

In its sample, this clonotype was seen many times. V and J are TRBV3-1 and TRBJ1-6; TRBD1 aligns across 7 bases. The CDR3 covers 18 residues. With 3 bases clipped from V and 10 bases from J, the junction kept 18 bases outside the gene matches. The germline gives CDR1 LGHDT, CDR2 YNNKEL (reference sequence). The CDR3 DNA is TGTGCCAGCAGCCATGACGGCAGACAGGGTGGTCGGCAATCACCCCTCCACTTT. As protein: CASSHDGRQGGRQSPLHF.

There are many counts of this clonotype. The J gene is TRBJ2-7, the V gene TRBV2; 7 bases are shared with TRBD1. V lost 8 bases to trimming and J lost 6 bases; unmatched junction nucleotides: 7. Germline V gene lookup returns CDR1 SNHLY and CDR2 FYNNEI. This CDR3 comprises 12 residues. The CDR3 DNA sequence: TGTGCCAGCCTTGGGACAGCTCCCGAGCAGTACTTC. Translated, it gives CASLGTAPEQYF.

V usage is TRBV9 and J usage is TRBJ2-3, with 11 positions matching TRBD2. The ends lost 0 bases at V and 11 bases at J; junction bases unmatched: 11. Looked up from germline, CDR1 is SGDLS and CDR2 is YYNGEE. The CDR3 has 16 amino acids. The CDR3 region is CASSVGLAGLYNEQYF. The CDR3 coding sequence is TGTGCCAGCAGCGTAGGACTAGCGGGGTTGTACAATGAGCAGTATTTT.

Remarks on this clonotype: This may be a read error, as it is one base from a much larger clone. CDR3 loop: CASSQGGTDYEQHF. The CDR3 DNA reads as TGCGCCAGCAGCCAAGGCGGGACCGACTACGAGCAGCACTTC. The V gene is TRBV4-1, the J gene TRBJ2-7; D may be TRBD2 (6 bases). The CDR3 runs 14 residues. Germline V CDR1 and CDR2: MGHRA, YSYEKL.

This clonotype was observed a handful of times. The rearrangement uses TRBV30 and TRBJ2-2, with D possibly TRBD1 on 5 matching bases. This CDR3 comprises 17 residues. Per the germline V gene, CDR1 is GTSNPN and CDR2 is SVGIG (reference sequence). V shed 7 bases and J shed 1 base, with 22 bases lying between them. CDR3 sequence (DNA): TGTGCCTTAAGGGGATATGCCTCGAGTGGGAACACCGGGGAGCTGTTTTTT. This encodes CALRGYASSGNTGELFF.

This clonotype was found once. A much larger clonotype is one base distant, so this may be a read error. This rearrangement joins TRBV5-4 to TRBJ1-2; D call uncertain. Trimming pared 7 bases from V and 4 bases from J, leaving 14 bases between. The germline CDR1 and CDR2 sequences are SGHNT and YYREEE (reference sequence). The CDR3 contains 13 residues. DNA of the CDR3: TGTGCCAGCTCTACGGATACTATCTATGGCTACACCTTC. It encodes CASSTDTIYGYTF.

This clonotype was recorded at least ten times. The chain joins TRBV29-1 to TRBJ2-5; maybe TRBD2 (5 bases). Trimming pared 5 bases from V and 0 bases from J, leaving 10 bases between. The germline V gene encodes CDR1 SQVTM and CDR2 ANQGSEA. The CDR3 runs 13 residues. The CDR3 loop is CSVLPGNQETQYF. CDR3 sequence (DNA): TGCAGCGTTCTGCCCGGGAACCAAGAGACCCAGTACTTC.

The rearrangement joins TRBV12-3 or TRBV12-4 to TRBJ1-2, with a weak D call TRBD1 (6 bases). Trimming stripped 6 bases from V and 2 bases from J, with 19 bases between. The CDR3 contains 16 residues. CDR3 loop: CASRPAGVPLNYGYTF. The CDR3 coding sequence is TGTGCCAGCAGGCCAGCAGGGGTCCCCTTGAACTATGGCTACACCTTC.

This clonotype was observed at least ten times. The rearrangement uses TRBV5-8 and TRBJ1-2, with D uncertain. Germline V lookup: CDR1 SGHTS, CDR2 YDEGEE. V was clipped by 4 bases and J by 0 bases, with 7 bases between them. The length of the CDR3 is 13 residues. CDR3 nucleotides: TGTGCCAGCAGCACTTCAGCTAACTATGGCTACACCTTC. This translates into CASSTSANYGYTF.

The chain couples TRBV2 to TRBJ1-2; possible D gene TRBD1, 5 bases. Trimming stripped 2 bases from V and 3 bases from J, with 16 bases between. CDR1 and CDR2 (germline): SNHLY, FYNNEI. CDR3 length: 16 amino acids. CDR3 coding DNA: TGTGCCAGCAGTGAATTTCTAGCGGGGGGGGACTATGGCTACACCTTC. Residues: CASSEFLAGGDYGYTF.

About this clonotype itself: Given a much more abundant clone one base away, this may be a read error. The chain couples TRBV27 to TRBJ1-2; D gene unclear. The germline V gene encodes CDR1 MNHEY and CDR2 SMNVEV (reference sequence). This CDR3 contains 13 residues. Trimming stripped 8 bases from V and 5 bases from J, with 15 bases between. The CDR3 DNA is TGTGCCAGCGGCCTCCGGACCTATTATGGCTACACCTTC. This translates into CASGLRTYYGYTF.

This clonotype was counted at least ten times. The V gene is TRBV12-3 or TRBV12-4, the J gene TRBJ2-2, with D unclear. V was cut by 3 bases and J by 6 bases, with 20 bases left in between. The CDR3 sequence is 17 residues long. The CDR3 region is CASSFRPVRREAGELFF. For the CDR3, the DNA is TGTGCCAGCAGTTTTAGACCCGTCCGACGCGAGGCCGGGGAGCTGTTTTTT.